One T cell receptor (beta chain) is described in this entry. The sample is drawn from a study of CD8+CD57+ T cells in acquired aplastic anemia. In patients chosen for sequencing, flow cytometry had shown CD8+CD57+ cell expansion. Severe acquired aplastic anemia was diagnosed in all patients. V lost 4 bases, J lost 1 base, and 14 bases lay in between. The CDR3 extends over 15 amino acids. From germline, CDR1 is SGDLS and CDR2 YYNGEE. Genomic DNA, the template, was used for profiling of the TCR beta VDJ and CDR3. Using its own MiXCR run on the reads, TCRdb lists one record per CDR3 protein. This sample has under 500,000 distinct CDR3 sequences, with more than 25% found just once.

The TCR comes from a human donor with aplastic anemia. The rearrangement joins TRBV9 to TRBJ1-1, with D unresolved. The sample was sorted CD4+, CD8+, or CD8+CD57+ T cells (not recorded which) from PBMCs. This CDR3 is CASSLEAGRNTEAFF. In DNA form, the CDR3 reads TGTGCCAGCAGCCTCGAAGCGGGGAGGAACACTGAAGCTTTCTTT.